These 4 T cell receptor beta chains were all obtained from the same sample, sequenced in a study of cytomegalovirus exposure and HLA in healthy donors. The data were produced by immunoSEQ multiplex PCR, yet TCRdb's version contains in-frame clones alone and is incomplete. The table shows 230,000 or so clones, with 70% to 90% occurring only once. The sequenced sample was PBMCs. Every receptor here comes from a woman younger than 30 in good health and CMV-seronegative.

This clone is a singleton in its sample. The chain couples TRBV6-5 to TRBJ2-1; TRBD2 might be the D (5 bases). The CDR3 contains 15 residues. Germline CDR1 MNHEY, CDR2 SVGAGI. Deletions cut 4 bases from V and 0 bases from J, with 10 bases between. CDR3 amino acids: CASSFRGSSYNEQFF. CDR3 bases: TGTGCCAGCAGTTTCAGAGGGAGCTCCTACAATGAGCAGTTCTTC.

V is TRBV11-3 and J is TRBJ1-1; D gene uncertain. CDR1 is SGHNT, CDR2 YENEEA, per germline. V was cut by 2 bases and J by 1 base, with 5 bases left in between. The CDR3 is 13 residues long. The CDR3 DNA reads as TGTGCCAGCAGCTTACGGGGGAACACTGAAGCTTTCTTT. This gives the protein CASSLRGNTEAFF. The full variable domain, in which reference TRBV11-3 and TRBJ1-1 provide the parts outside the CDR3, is EAGVVQSPRYKIIEKKQPVAFWCNPISGHNTLYWYLQNLGQGPELLIRYENEEAVDDSQLPKDRFSAERLKGVDSTLKIQPAELGDSAVYLCASSLRGNTEAFFGQGTRLTVV.

CDR3 in amino acids: CASSAGTGRWEQYF. The CDR3 region has the DNA TGTGCCAGCAGCGCCGGGACAGGTAGATGGGAGCAGTACTTC. V is TRBV5-6 and J is TRBJ2-7; 8 bases fit TRBD1. The V gene end was trimmed by 4 bases and the J gene end by 7 bases; junction bases not matched to a gene: 10. The CDR3 is 14 residues long. Looked up from germline, CDR1 is SGHDT and CDR2 is YYEEEE. The variable domain in full, with the rest retrieved from reference TRBV5-6 and TRBJ2-7, is DAGVTQSPTHLIKTRGQQVTLRCSPKSGHDTVSWYQQALGQGPQFIFQYYEEEERQRGNFPDRFSGHQFPNYSSELNVNALLLGDSALYLCASSAGTGRWEQYFGPGTRLTVT.

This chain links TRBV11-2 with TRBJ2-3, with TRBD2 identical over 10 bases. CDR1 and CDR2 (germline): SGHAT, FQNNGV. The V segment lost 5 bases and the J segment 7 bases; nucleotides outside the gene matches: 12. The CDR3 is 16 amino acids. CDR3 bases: TGTGCCAGCAGCCCAAGGGGACTAGCGACTATACATACGCAGTATTTT. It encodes CASSPRGLATIHTQYF. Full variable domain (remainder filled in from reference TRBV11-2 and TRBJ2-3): EAGVAQSPRYKIIEKRQSVAFWCNPISGHATLYWYQQILGQGPKLLIQFQNNGVVDDSQLPKDRFSAERLKGVDSTLKIQPAKLEDSAVYLCASSPRGLATIHTQYFGPGTRLTVL.